In this sample, the clone carrying this T cell receptor (beta chain) is medium-sized. This CDR3 is 16 amino acids long. V was shortened by 3 bases and J by 7 bases, with 18 bases between the two germline ends. CDR1 is KGHSH, CDR2 LQKENI, per germline. The source of the sample is a study of liver allograft versus peripheral blood T cells. In the study overall: Transplanted-liver T cell receptor repertoires were compared with recipients' peripheral blood repertoires.

TCRdb fed the reads into MiXCR, producing one record per CDR3 protein. Seen here are about 13,000 distinct CDR3 sequences, under 20% observed once, and the top ten hold roughly 2%. The source is a human patient who had a liver transplant. T cells may partly derive from the graft donor. The chain joins TRBV18 to TRBJ2-2; D ambiguous. The DNA for the CDR3 is TGTGCCAGCTCACCTCCCGGGCCCCGTTATGACGGGGAGCTGTTTTTT. This encodes CASSPPGPRYDGELFF.